These 32 T cell receptor beta chains originate from one sample sequenced in a study of T cells in lung cancer brain metastases. The method was immunoSEQ multiplex PCR; TCRdb's version includes in-frame clones alone and lacks a portion of them. The sample has approximately 6,700 clones, 86% seen once. Sequencing input: tumor tissue from the primary lung tumor. The receptor set was obtained from a man over 45 with non-small cell lung cancer.

This clone has a single count. The chain links TRBV29-1 to TRBJ1-1; D is uncertain. Trimming took 3 bases from V and 6 from J, leaving 8 bases between them. The germline V gene has CDR1 SQVTM and CDR2 ANQGSEA. This CDR3 is 11 amino acids long. CDR3 amino acids: CSVDLRAEAFF. In DNA, the CDR3 is TGCAGCGTTGATCTGAGGGCTGAAGCTTTCTTT.

This clone was seen more than once but under ten times. The gene calls are TRBV7-2 and TRBJ1-6; 9 bases align to TRBD1. The CDR3 has 16 amino acids. Germline V gene data show CDR1 as SGHTA and CDR2 as FQGNSA. The V and J ends lost 1 base and 8 bases, in that order; junction bases with no gene match: 6. The CDR3: CASSLGSGQGYSPLHF. CDR3 sequence (DNA): TGTGCCAGCAGCTTAGGGTCGGGACAGGGCTATTCACCCCTCCACTTT. Full variable domain (missing parts from reference TRBV7-2 and TRBJ1-6): GAGVSQSPSNKVTEKGKDVELRCDPISGHTALYWYRQSLGQGLEFLIYFQGNSAPDKSGLPSDRFSAERTGGSVSTLTIQRTQQEDSAVYLCASSLGSGQGYSPLHFGNGTRLTVT.

V gene TRBV5-6 combines with J gene TRBJ1-6; D is undetermined. This CDR3 is 14 amino acids long. Germline CDR1 is SGHDT and CDR2 is YYEEEE. V shed 3 bases and J shed 10 bases, with 14 bases lying between them. CDR3 DNA sequence: TGTGCCAGCAGCTGGGGTCCAGAAGGGTCACCCCTCCACTTT. It codes for CASSWGPEGSPLHF.

The chain employs TRBV10-2 and TRBJ1-5, with D possibly matching TRBD1 (5 bases). This CDR3 has 13 residues. CDR1 and CDR2 (germline): WSHSY, SAAADI. Trimming cost V 2 bases and J 6 bases, with 8 bases left between them. The chain's CDR3 is CASSEQGGQPQHF. The DNA of the CDR3 is TGCGCCAGCAGTGAGCAGGGAGGTCAGCCCCAGCATTTT.

The rearrangement joins TRBV7-2 to TRBJ1-6; 7 nucleotides agree with TRBD1. The CDR3 loop spans 13 amino acids. Germline V gene lookup returns CDR1 SGHTA and CDR2 FQGNSA. With 6 bases clipped from V and 7 bases from J, the junction kept 3 bases outside the gene matches. The CDR3 sequence: CASRQQGNSPLHF. CDR3 nucleotide sequence: TGTGCCAGCAGGCAACAGGGGAATTCACCCCTCCACTTT.

The chain couples TRBV7-2 to TRBJ2-1, with D perhaps matching TRBD2 (6 bases). Trimming removed 4 bases from V and 6 bases from J, with 16 bases in between. The CDR3 extends over 15 amino acids. Per the germline V gene, CDR1 is SGHTA and CDR2 is FQGNSA. The CDR3 region has the DNA TGTGCCAGCAGCTCGCGGGGCCTCGACAGCAATGAGCAGTTCTTC. Protein: CASSSRGLDSNEQFF.

The chain links TRBV19 to TRBJ2-3; 7 bases match TRBD1. Trimming took 3 bases from V and 6 from J; bases not matched to a gene: 6. The CDR3 is 14 residues long. The germline CDR1 and CDR2 sequences are LNHDA and SQIVND (reference sequence). CDR3 DNA: TGTGCCAGTAGTATGGTGGACAGGAGGGATACGCAGTATTTT. Its translation: CASSMVDRRDTQYF.

This chain connects TRBV19 to TRBJ1-1; no firm D call. Trimming shortened V by 2 bases and J by 1 base, and 8 bases separated the two germline ends. The CDR3 extends over 14 amino acids. The V gene's germline CDR1 is LNHDA and CDR2 SQIVND (reference sequence). The CDR3: CASSISGKNTEAFF. The DNA for the CDR3 is TGTGCCAGTAGTATATCCGGGAAGAACACTGAAGCTTTCTTT.

The chain links TRBV7-6 to TRBJ2-7; TRBD1 might be the D (6 bases). V lost 1 base and J lost 5, with 9 bases in between. Germline-derived CDR1 and CDR2 are SGHVS and FNYEAQ. The length of the CDR3 is 13 residues. The CDR3 sequence is CASSLGRDNEQYF. Written as DNA, the CDR3 is TGTGCCAGCAGCTTAGGACGGGACAACGAGCAGTACTTC.

This clone was detected only once. The chain is built from TRBV5-1 and TRBJ1-2; D possibly corresponds to TRBD1 (5 bases). Germline assignment: CDR1 SGHRS and CDR2 YFSETQ. CDR3 length equals 13 residues. With 4 bases removed from V and 8 bases from J, the gap between germline ends came to 15 bases. Here the CDR3 DNA reads TGCGCCAGCAGCCTTCAGGGAATGGGGGGCTACACCTTC. Residues: CASSLQGMGGYTF.

The chain couples TRBV5-1 to TRBJ1-1, with D hard to call. V was trimmed by 3 bases and J by 1 base, leaving 10 bases between them. The germline V gene encodes CDR1 SGHRS and CDR2 YFSETQ. This CDR3 comprises 14 residues. DNA for the CDR3: TGCGCCAGCAGCTCCATTGACTCGAACACTGAAGCTTTCTTT. Translated, it gives CASSSIDSNTEAFF.

The chain recombines TRBV5-6 with TRBJ1-6; 10 bases line up with TRBD1. Germline V gives CDR1 SGHDT, CDR2 YYEEEE. After removal of 4 bases from V and 6 bases from J, the junction contained 16 bases not matched to a gene. This CDR3 is built from 19 residues. The DNA of the CDR3 is TGTGCCAGCAGCCATCGGCGGGACAGGGGATCGTTGGGTAATTCACCCCTCCACTTT. Its protein is CASSHRRDRGSLGNSPLHF.

The V and J genes are TRBV5-4 and TRBJ1-2; 9 positions match TRBD1. Trimming took 4 bases from V and 7 from J; bases not matched to a gene: 11. Germline V CDR1 and CDR2: SGHNT, YYREEE (reference sequence). The CDR3 runs 15 residues. CDR3 DNA sequence: TGTGCCAGCAGCAACAACAGGGGGCAGAGTAGTGGCTACACCTTC. Its translation is CASSNNRGQSSGYTF.

The chain carries TRBV19 and TRBJ1-5; 7 positions agree with TRBD1. CDR1 and CDR2 (germline): LNHDA, SQIVND (reference sequence). V dropped 5 bases and J dropped 2; count of bases not matched to a gene: 6. The CDR3 loop spans 15 amino acids. The CDR3 reads CASSSRQGGNQPQHF. Written as DNA, the CDR3 is TGTGCCAGTAGTTCCAGACAGGGTGGCAATCAGCCCCAGCATTTT.

The chain has TRBV18 and TRBJ1-2; no firm D call. Between the trimmed V and J ends, which lost 1 base and 7 bases, there was a span of 7 bases. Germline assignment: CDR1 KGHSH and CDR2 LQKENI. CDR3 length: 12 amino acids. CDR3 protein: CASSPRGFGYTF. The CDR3 region has the DNA TGTGCCAGCTCACCACGGGGTTTTGGCTACACCTTC.

The V and J genes are TRBV20-1 and TRBJ2-5, with unresolved D. Germline V CDR1 and CDR2: DFQATT, SNEGSKA (reference sequence). CDR3 size: 10 residues. Trimming pared 2 bases from V and 5 bases from J, leaving 3 bases between. The CDR3 protein is CSARRETQYF. The CDR3 region has the DNA TGCAGTGCTAGACGGGAGACCCAGTACTTC.

The genes are TRBV9 and TRBJ2-3, with D unclear. The germline V gene encodes CDR1 SGDLS and CDR2 YYNGEE. The CDR3 loop spans 14 amino acids. V lost 4 bases and J 2 bases, leaving 11 bases between the germline ends. The chain's CDR3 is CASSPDPNTDTQYF. CDR3 DNA sequence: TGTGCCAGCAGCCCGGACCCCAACACAGATACGCAGTATTTT. The full variable domain, its missing parts supplied by reference TRBV9 and TRBJ2-3, is DSGVTQTPKHLITATGQRVTLRCSPRSGDLSVYWYQQSLDQGLQFLIQYYNGEERAKGNILERFSAQQFPDLHSELNLSSLELGDSALYFCASSPDPNTDTQYFGPGTRLTVL.

The CDR3 nucleotides read TGTGCCAGTAGAATTCCGGGACAGGGGTCCGCTGGGGAGCTGTTTTTT. Its protein is CASRIPGQGSAGELFF. The V gene is TRBV19, the J gene TRBJ2-2; 10 positions match TRBD1. With V trimmed by 6 bases and J by 8 bases, 12 bases remained unmatched. This CDR3 region has 16 residues. Per the germline V gene, CDR1 is LNHDA and CDR2 is SQIVND (reference sequence).

The chain links TRBV18 to TRBJ1-2; D possibly corresponds to TRBD1 (5 bases). Trimming left V 5 bases short and J 4 bases short, with 8 bases between. CDR1 and CDR2 from the germline V gene are KGHSH and LQKENI. The CDR3 consists of 12 residues. The CDR3 sequence is CASSEGPYGYTF. The CDR3 bases are TGTGCCAGCTCAGAGGGGCCCTATGGCTACACCTTC. Full variable domain (remainder filled in from reference TRBV18 and TRBJ1-2): NAGVMQNPRHLVRRRGQEARLRCSPMKGHSHVYWYRQLPEEGLKFMVYLQKENIIDESGMPKERFSAEFPKEGPSILRIQQVVRGDSAAYFCASSEGPYGYTFGSGTRLTVV.

The rearrangement uses TRBV7-2 and TRBJ2-2; D gene uncertain. The germline CDR1 and CDR2 sequences are SGHTA and FQGNSA. V dropped 3 bases and J dropped 5 bases, with 7 bases sitting between them. There are 13 residues in the CDR3. CDR3 residues: CASSFGWTGELFF. CDR3 in DNA: TGTGCCAGCAGCTTCGGGTGGACCGGGGAGCTGTTTTTT.

The V gene is TRBV7-6, the J gene TRBJ1-1, with D unresolved. This CDR3 region has 14 residues. V lost 1 base and J lost 2, with 8 bases in between. Germline V lookup: CDR1 SGHVS, CDR2 FNYEAQ. CDR3 in amino acids: CASSLGQLNTEAFF. CDR3 sequence (DNA): TGTGCCAGCAGCTTAGGGCAGCTAAACACTGAAGCTTTCTTT.

J is TRBJ2-7 and V is TRBV28; D tentatively reads TRBD1 or TRBD2 (6 bases each). The CDR3 covers 14 residues. Trimming took off 3 bases at V and 9 bases at J, with 18 bases between the two ends. In germline, CDR1 is MDHEN, CDR2 SYDVKM. The CDR3, as DNA: TGTGCCAGCAGTTTGAGGGGGGCCGGCCGTGGGCAGTACTTC. Protein: CASSLRGAGRGQYF.

As to this clone: The junction departs from germline at one end; a sequencing error may be responsible. The chain employs TRBV10-3 and TRBJ1-6; D remains unclear. This CDR3 is built from 16 residues. The germline V gene encodes CDR1 ENHRY and CDR2 SYGVKD. This chain's CDR3 is CAISESPGRINSPLHF. The CDR3 DNA reads as TGTGCCATCAGTGAGTCCCCCGGACGGATAAATTCACCCCTCCATTTT.

The chain recombines TRBV9 with TRBJ2-4, with D tentatively TRBD2 (6 bases). CDR1 is SGDLS, CDR2 YYNGEE, per germline. V lost 0 bases and J 0 bases, leaving 16 bases between the germline ends. The CDR3 consists of 18 residues. The CDR3 spells CASSVGRGAGEAKNIQYF. The CDR3 bases are TGTGCCAGCAGCGTAGGTCGAGGAGCGGGCGAAGCCAAAAACATTCAGTACTTC. The full variable domain, with the rest looked up from reference TRBV9 and TRBJ2-4, is DSGVTQTPKHLITATGQRVTLRCSPRSGDLSVYWYQQSLDQGLQFLIQYYNGEERAKGNILERFSAQQFPDLHSELNLSSLELGDSALYFCASSVGRGAGEAKNIQYFGAGTRLSVL.

V is TRBV30 and J is TRBJ1-6; D ambiguous. This CDR3 is built from 14 residues. Trimming took 1 base from V and 6 from J, leaving 10 bases between them. Germline V gene sequence: CDR1 GTSNPN, CDR2 SVGIG (reference sequence). This chain's CDR3 is CAWSEIMGNSPLHF. The CDR3 DNA reads TGTGCCTGGAGTGAGATAATGGGTAATTCACCCCTCCACTTT. Combining the CDR3 with reference TRBV30 and TRBJ1-6 gives the whole variable domain SQTIHQWPATLVQPVGSPLSLECTVEGTSNPNLYWYRQAAGRGLQLLFYSVGIGQISSEVPQNLSASRPQDRQFILSSKKLLLSDSGFYLCAWSEIMGNSPLHFGNGTRLTVT.

About this clone itself: In the same sample, other DNA sequences code for this CDR3. The CDR3 DNA is TGTGCCAGCAAGGTGGGGAATACTGAAGCTTTCTTT. Protein: CASKVGNTEAFF. This sequence joins TRBV27 and TRBJ1-1; D unresolved. Trimming removed 7 bases from V and 5 bases from J, with 11 bases in between. The CDR3 is 12 amino acids. CDR1 is MNHEY and CDR2 is SMNVEV in the germline V gene (reference sequence).

As DNA, the CDR3 is TGTGCCAGCAGCCCAACTGTGGGACACAATCAGCCCCAGCATTTT. Translated: CASSPTVGHNQPQHF. This sequence joins TRBV9 and TRBJ1-5; maybe TRBD1 (6 bases). Per germline, CDR1 SGDLS and CDR2 YYNGEE. This CDR3 region has 15 residues. Trimming removed 4 bases at V and 3 bases at J, with 14 bases between.

This chain uses TRBV14 with TRBJ1-1, with 8 bases identical to TRBD1. The CDR3 contains 13 residues. J gave up 9 bases and V 4 bases, and 7 bases lay outside the gene matches. Germline V gives CDR1 SGHDN, CDR2 FVKESK. Here the CDR3 reads CASSPWTGPKAFF. The DNA of the CDR3 is TGTGCCAGCAGCCCCTGGACAGGGCCCAAAGCTTTCTTT.

The chain carries TRBV11-2 and TRBJ2-7; 7 nucleotides align to TRBD2. CDR3 length: 15 amino acids. Germline assignment: CDR1 SGHAT and CDR2 FQNNGV. With V trimmed by 0 bases and J by 5 bases, 7 bases remained unmatched. The CDR3 loop is CASSLEPLAAHEQYF. DNA for the CDR3: TGTGCCAGCAGCTTAGAGCCGCTAGCGGCCCACGAGCAGTACTTC.

This clone was detected once. The CDR3 DNA reads TGTGCCAGCTCACCGCAGACAGGGAGCACAGATACGCAGTATTTT. Translating gives CASSPQTGSTDTQYF. The chain links TRBV18 to TRBJ2-3; 7 nucleotides line up with TRBD1. Trimming at V came to 3 bases and at J to 0 bases, leaving 3 bases not matched to a gene. The CDR3 runs to 15 residues. The germline gives CDR1 KGHSH, CDR2 LQKENI.

The sample holds a few counts of this clone. The chain uses TRBV18 and TRBJ1-4; 7 nucleotides agree with TRBD1. Looked up from germline, CDR1 is KGHSH and CDR2 is LQKENI. This CDR3 region has 17 residues. V was pared by 5 bases and J by 7 bases, with 16 bases of the junction left unmatched. The CDR3 here is CASSSGTGARGSEKLFF. The CDR3 region has the DNA TGTGCCAGCTCATCCGGTACAGGGGCCCGGGGTAGTGAAAAACTGTTTTTT.

The rearrangement links TRBV6-5 to TRBJ1-6; TRBD1 aligns across 8 bases. Germline lookup yields CDR1 MNHEY and CDR2 SVGAGI. V trimming: 2 bases; J trimming: 9 bases; junction bases outside the gene matches: 6. There are 15 residues in the CDR3. CDR3: CASSYDGRGRSPLHF. The CDR3 coding sequence is TGTGCCAGCAGTTACGATGGCAGGGGGCGTTCACCCCTCCACTTT.